Each of the 8 T cell receptor beta chains below was sequenced from the same sample in a study of blood T cells in healthy people across ages. Primed by a sample-barcoded 5' primer and a J-beta primer mix, a second PCR proceeded for about 7 to 11 cycles. Using its own MiXCR run on the 5' RACE reads, TCRdb lists one record per CDR3 protein. The data show 800,000 to 950,000 distinct CDR3 sequences, about 28% seen once. These data are also associated with another study on T cells of mothers and their children.

The sample consisted of blood. These receptors came from a middle-aged woman in good health.

This clonotype was detected many times. The rearrangement links TRBV12-3 or TRBV12-4 to TRBJ2-1, with TRBD1 as a possible D gene (5 bases). CDR3 length: 13 residues. The ends were cut back, 9 bases at V and 4 bases at J, with 13 bases in the middle. The CDR3: CASRPTEYNEQFF. CDR3 nucleotides: TGTGCCAGTCGTCCGACAGAATACAATGAGCAGTTCTTC.

This clonotype was observed a few times. The chain links TRBV19 to TRBJ2-3, with D uncertain. V was clipped by 7 bases and J by 5 bases, with 7 bases between them. The germline CDR1 and CDR2 sequences are LNHDA and SQIVND (reference sequence). This CDR3 has 11 residues. CDR3 amino acids: CASKLGDTQYF. CDR3 coding DNA: TGTGCCAGTAAATTGGGAGATACGCAGTATTTT.

This clonotype was found a few times. V is TRBV29-1 and J is TRBJ2-3, with D perhaps TRBD2 (7 bases). This CDR3 spans 16 amino acids. V was cut by 4 bases and J by 0 bases, with 17 bases left in between. CDR1 is SQVTM, CDR2 ANQGSEA, per germline. CDR3 amino acids: CSVVSAAGASTDTQYF. DNA of the CDR3: TGCAGCGTTGTCTCAGCCGCGGGGGCGAGCACAGATACGCAGTATTTT.

At least ten counts were recorded for this clonotype. The CDR3 is CASSIGEANQPQHF. The CDR3 DNA follows: TGTGCCAGCAGTATAGGCGAGGCCAATCAGCCCCAGCATTTT. V usage is TRBV6-2 or TRBV6-3 and J usage is TRBJ1-5; no definite D call. The CDR3 has 14 amino acids. V was pared by 5 bases and J by 3 bases, with 11 bases between. Germline V CDR1 and CDR2: MNHEY, SVGEGT.

The chain uses TRBV20-1 and TRBJ1-2; no reliable D call. This CDR3 is built from 15 residues. From germline, CDR1 is DFQATT and CDR2 SNEGSKA (reference sequence). Trimming removed 4 bases at V and 2 bases at J, with 17 bases between. The CDR3 DNA is TGCAGTGCTACGCCGGCGGCCCGGGAAAACTATGGCTACACCTTC. Its translation: CSATPAARENYGYTF.

In its sample, this clonotype was seen a few times. The chain combines TRBV7-8 with TRBJ2-1, with 11 bases aligning to TRBD2. Germline V gene sequence: CDR1 SGHVS, CDR2 FQNEAQ. CDR3 length equals 15 residues. Trimming removed 5 bases from V and 2 bases from J; junction bases left unmatched: 2. The CDR3 region has the DNA TGTGCCAGCAGCCGACTAGCGGGGACCTACAATGAGCAGTTCTTC. As protein: CASSRLAGTYNEQFF.

This clonotype was counted a few times. V gene TRBV28 combines with J gene TRBJ2-6; 7 bases line up with TRBD1. CDR1 is MDHEN and CDR2 is SYDVKM in the germline V gene. The length of the CDR3 is 20 residues. The trim removed 3 bases at V and 0 bases at J, leaving 14 bases unmatched. For the CDR3, the DNA is TGTGCCAGCAGTTTTCTTACCGACAGGGCTCCCATCTCTGGGGCCAACGTCCTGACTTTC. Its protein product is CASSFLTDRAPISGANVLTF.

This clonotype has just a few counts. This chain joins TRBV20-1 and TRBJ2-2; 8 nucleotides line up with TRBD1. The junction had 4 bases not matched to a gene; V was cut back by 5 bases and J by 2 bases. Germline V lookup: CDR1 DFQATT, CDR2 SNEGSKA (reference sequence). This CDR3 comprises 14 residues. The CDR3 spells CSAGTGGNTGELFF. The CDR3 nucleotides are TGCAGTGCTGGGACAGGTGGAAACACCGGGGAGCTGTTTTTT.